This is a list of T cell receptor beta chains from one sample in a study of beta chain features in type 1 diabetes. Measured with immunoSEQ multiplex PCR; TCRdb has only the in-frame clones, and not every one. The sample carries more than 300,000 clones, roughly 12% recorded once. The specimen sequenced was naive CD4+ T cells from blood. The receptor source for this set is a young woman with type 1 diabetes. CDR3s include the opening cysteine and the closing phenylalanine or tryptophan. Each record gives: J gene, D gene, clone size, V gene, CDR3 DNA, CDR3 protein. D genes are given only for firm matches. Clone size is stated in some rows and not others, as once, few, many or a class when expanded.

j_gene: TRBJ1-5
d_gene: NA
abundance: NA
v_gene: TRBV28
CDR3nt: TGTGCCAGCAATCTGGGGGGGGCGAAGCAGCCCCAGCATTTT
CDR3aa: CASNLGGAKQPQHF

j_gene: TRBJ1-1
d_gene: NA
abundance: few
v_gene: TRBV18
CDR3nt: TGTGCCAGCTCACCCAGGGAGGGGAACACTGAAGCTTTCTTT
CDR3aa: CASSPREGNTEAFF

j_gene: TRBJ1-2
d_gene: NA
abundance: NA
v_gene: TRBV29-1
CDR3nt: TGCAGCGTTGAGGGGACAAACTATGGCTACACCTTC
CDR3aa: CSVEGTNYGYTF

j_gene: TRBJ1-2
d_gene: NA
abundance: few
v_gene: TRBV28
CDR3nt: TGTGCCAGCAGTTTATCGAGCTTTGGCTACACCTTC
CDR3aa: CASSLSSFGYTF

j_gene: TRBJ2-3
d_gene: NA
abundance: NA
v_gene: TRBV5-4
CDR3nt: TGTGCCAGCAGCTTGCAAGGGGGGGGAACAGATACGCAGTATTTT
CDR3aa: CASSLQGGGTDTQYF

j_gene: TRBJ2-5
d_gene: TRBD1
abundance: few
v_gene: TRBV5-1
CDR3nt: TGCGCCAGCAGCGGGACAGGGGGCAGTGAGACCCAGTACTTC
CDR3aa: CASSGTGGSETQYF

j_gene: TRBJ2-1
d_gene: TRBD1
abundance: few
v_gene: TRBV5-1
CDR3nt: TGCGCCAGCAGCTTAGCGGGACAGGGTGGATTTAATGAGCAGTTCTTC
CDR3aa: CASSLAGQGGFNEQFF

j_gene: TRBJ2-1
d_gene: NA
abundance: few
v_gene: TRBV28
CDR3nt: TGTGCCAGCAGTTCGGGTGGACTAGGGGGCAATGAGCAGTTCTTC
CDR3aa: CASSSGGLGGNEQFF

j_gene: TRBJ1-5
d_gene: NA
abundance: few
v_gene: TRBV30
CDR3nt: TGTGCCTGGGGACACCGCAATCAGCCCCAGCATTTT
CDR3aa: CAWGHRNQPQHF

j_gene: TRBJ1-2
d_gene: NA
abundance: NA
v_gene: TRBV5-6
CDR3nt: TGTGCCAGCAGCTCCAGGGGTTATGGCTACACCTTC
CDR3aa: CASSSRGYGYTF

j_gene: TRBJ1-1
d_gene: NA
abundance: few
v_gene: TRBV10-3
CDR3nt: TGTGCCATCAGGACAGGCGTGAACACTGAAGCTTTCTTT
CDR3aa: CAIRTGVNTEAFF

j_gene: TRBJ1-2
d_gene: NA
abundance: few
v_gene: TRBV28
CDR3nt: TGTGCCAGCAGTCCGGAGGTCTATGGCTACACCTTC
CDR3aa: CASSPEVYGYTF

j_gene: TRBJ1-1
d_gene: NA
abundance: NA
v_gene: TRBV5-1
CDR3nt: TGCGCCAGTATTCAGGGTCCTGGTGAAGCTTTCTTT
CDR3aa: CASIQGPGEAFF

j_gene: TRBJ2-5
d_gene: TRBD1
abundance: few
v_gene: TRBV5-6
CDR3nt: TGTGCCAGCAGCAGAAACAGGGGTACCGGGGAGACCCAGTACTTC
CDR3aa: CASSRNRGTGETQYF

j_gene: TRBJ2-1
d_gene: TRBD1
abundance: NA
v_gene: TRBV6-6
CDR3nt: TGTGCCAGCAGTGCTAGGGACAGGGGGCGGTGGAATGAGCAGTTCTTC
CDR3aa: CASSARDRGRWNEQFF

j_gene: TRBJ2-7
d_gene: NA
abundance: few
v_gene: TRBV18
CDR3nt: TGTGCCAGCTCCCCGGGGACTGGAGACGCCTACGAGCAGTACTTC
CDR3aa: CASSPGTGDAYEQYF

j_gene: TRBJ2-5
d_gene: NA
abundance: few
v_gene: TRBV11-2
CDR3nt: TGTGCCAGCAGCTCATTCGGGACTGGGATAGAGACCCAGTACTTC
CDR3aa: CASSSFGTGIETQYF

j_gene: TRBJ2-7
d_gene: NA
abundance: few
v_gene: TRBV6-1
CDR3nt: TGTGCCAGCAGTGAAGCAAGACAGTTCCCCTACGAGCAGTACTTC
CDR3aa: CASSEARQFPYEQYF

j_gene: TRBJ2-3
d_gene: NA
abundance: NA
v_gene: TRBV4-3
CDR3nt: TGCGCCAGCAGCCAAGGGGGGGGCGGTACGCAGTATTTT
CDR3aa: CASSQGGGGTQYF

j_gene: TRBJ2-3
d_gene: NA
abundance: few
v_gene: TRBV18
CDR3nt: TGTGCCAGCTTATCGGGCACAGATACGCAGTATTTT
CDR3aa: CASLSGTDTQYF

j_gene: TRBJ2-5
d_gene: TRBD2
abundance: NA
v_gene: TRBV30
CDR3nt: TGTGCCTGGAGGGGGGGGGTTGGGGAGACCCAGTACTTC
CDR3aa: CAWRGGVGETQYF

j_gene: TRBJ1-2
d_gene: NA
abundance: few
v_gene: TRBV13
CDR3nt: TGTGCCAGCAGCTTAGGGCCGAGCCACTATGGCTACACCTTC
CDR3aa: CASSLGPSHYGYTF

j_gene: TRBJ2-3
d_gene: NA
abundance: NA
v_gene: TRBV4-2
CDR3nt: TGTGCCAGCAGCCAAGGACTCCAGTTACGGGCAGATACGCAGTATTTT
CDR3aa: CASSQGLQLRADTQYF

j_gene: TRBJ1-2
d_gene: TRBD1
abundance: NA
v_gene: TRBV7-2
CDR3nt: TGTGCCAGCAGCTTCAGACAGGGGGCCGGCTACACCTTC
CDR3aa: CASSFRQGAGYTF

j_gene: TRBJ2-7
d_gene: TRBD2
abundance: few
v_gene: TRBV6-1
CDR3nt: TGTGCCAGCAGTCCCCGCTCGGGGGGCTACGAGCAGTACTTC
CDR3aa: CASSPRSGGYEQYF

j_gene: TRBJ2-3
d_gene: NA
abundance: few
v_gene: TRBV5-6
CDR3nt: TGTGCCAGCAGCTTATCCCAGGGGCGCACAGATACGCAGTATTTT
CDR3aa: CASSLSQGRTDTQYF

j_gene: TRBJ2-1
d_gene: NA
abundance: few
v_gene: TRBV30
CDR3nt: TGTGCCTGGAGTCGTGCGGGCTCCTACAATGAGCAGTTCTTC
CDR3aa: CAWSRAGSYNEQFF

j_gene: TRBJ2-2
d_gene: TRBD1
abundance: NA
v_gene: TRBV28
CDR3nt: TGTGCCAGCAGTAAAACAGGGGGACCGAACACCGGGGAGCTGTTTTTT
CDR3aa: CASSKTGGPNTGELFF

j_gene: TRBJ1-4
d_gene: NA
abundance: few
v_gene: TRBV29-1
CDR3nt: TGCAGCGCGAGGGGGATTGGGGATGAAAAACTGTTTTTT
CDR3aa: CSARGIGDEKLFF

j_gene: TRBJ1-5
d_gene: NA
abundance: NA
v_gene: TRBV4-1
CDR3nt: TGCGCCAGCAGCCAAGATCGGGGGCGGGAGCAGCCCCAGCATTTT
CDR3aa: CASSQDRGREQPQHF

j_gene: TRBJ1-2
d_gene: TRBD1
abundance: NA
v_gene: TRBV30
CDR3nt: TGTGCCTGGAGTAGACAGGGTGTGGATGGCTACACCTTC
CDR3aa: CAWSRQGVDGYTF

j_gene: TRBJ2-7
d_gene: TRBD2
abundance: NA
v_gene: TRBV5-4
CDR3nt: TGTGCCAGCAGCCTGGAAGGACTAGCCTCCTACGAGCAGTACTTC
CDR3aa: CASSLEGLASYEQYF

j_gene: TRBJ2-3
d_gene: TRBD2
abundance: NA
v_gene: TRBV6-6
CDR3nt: TGTGCCAGCACTCCACTAGCGGGCATGAGCACAGATACGCAGTATTTT
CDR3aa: CASTPLAGMSTDTQYF

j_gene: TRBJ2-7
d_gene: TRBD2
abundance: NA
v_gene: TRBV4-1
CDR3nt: TGCGCCAGCAGCCAAGGCCCCGGGAGGTTTACCTACGAGCAGTACTTC
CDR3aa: CASSQGPGRFTYEQYF

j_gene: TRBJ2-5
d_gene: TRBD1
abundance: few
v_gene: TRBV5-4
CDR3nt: TGTGCCAGCAGCCCCTTGGGACAGTCCTACCAAGAGACCCAGTACTTC
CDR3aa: CASSPLGQSYQETQYF

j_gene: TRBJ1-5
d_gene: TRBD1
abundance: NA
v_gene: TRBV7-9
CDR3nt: TGTGCCAGCAGCAGCGCAGGGGGCCTTGGCAATCAGCCCCAGCATTTT
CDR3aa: CASSSAGGLGNQPQHF

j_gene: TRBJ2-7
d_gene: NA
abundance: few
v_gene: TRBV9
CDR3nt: TGTGCCAGCAGCCCCTCGACAGACTACGAGCAGTACTTC
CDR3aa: CASSPSTDYEQYF

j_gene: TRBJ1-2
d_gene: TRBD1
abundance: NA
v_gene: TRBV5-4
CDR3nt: TGTGCCAGCAGCGGACCCGGACCACAGGGGAATGGCTACACCTTC
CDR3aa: CASSGPGPQGNGYTF

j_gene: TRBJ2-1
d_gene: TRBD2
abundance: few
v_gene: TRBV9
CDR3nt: TGTGCCAGCAGCCCCGGGACTAGCGAACACAATGAGCAGTTCTTC
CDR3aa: CASSPGTSEHNEQFF

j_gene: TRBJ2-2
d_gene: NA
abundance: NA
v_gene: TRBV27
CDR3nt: TGTGCCAGCAGTTTGTCCGTGAACACCGGGGAGCTGTTTTTT
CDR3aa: CASSLSVNTGELFF

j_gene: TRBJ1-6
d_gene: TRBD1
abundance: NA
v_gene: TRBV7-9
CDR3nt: TGTGCCAGCAGCCCGGGACAGGGAGAAGGTTTGGGAAATTCACCCCTCCACTTT
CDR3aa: CASSPGQGEGLGNSPLHF

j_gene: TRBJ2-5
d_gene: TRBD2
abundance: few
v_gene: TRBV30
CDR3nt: TGTGCCTGGAGTGTAGTAGCGGGAGGCGGAGGGACCCAGTACTTC
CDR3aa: CAWSVVAGGGGTQYF

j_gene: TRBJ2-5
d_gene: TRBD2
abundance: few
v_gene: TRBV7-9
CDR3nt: TGTGCCAGCAGCGCGACGACTAGCGGGAAAGAGACCCAGTACTTC
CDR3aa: CASSATTSGKETQYF

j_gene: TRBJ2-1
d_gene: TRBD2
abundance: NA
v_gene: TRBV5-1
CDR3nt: TGCGCCAGCAGCTCAGGGACTAGCGGGCTCTCGGGGGAGCAGTTCTTC
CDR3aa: CASSSGTSGLSGEQFF

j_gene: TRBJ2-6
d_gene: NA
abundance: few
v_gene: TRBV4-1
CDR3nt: TGCGCCAGCAGCCAAGATAGCCCACAGACTATAGGGTCTGGGGCCAACGTCCTGACTTTC
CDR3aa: CASSQDSPQTIGSGANVLTF

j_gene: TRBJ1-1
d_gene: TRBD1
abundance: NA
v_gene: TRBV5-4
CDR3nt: TGTGCCAGCAGCCAGGGACAGACTATGAACACTGAAGCTTTCTTT
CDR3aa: CASSQGQTMNTEAFF

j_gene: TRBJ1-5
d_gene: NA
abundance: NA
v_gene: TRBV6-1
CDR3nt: TGTGCCAGCAGTGAGGCCCCTCGTAGCAATCAGCCCCAGCATTTT
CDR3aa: CASSEAPRSNQPQHF